The 9 T cell receptor beta chains below were found in one sample sequenced in a study of blood T cells in healthy people across ages. Primed by a sample-barcoded 5' primer and a J-beta primer mix, a second PCR proceeded for about 6 to 12 cycles. TCRdb re-analysed the 5' RACE reads in MiXCR, keeping a single row per CDR3 protein. This table has 800,000 or so distinct CDR3 sequences, around half appearing once. Sequencing was performed on blood. These receptors were collected from an elderly man in good health.

The chain employs TRBV29-1 and TRBJ2-3; 7 bases are a match to TRBD1. Germline trimming cut 6 bases from V and 2 bases from J; bases unmatched to any gene: 17. Germline values: CDR1 SQVTM, CDR2 ANQGSEA. The CDR3 sequence is 17 residues long. The CDR3 nucleotides are TGCAGCGTGTGGGGATCCGGGACAGAAGTTGCCACAGATACGCAGTATTTT. It specifies CSVWGSGTEVATDTQYF.

The chain combines TRBV3-1 with TRBJ2-7; D is undetermined. The ends were cut back, 4 bases at V and 4 bases at J, with 14 bases in the middle. The CDR3 has 14 amino acids. The germline gives CDR1 LGHDT, CDR2 YNNKEL (reference sequence). The CDR3 nucleotides are TGTGCCAGCAGCCGTGAAGATGGCGTATACGAGCAGTACTTC. Its translation: CASSREDGVYEQYF.

This clonotype was counted ten times or more. The CDR3 spells CASSRTRRDHEQYF. The CDR3 nucleotides are TGTGCCAGCAGCCGCACCCGGCGGGACCACGAGCAGTACTTC. The chain carries TRBV6-2 or TRBV6-3 and TRBJ2-7, with D maybe TRBD2 (6 bases). The CDR3 is 14 residues long. Germline CDR1 MNHEY, CDR2 SVGEGT. V dropped 6 bases and J dropped 5 bases, with 17 bases sitting between them.

The chain couples TRBV7-8 to TRBJ2-3; 8 bases map to TRBD1. This CDR3 is built from 17 residues. Germline CDR1 and CDR2: SGHVS and FQNEAQ. V lost 4 bases and J lost 6; bases outside the gene matches: 15. In DNA, the CDR3 is TGTGCCAGCAGCTCCCCCGGTGGACAGGGCTTCGGTGATACGCAGTATTTT. Amino acid sequence: CASSSPGGQGFGDTQYF.

Many counts were recorded for this clonotype. This rearrangement joins TRBV29-1 to TRBJ2-5; weak D call: TRBD2 (6 bases). Germline CDR1 is SQVTM and CDR2 is ANQGSEA. The CDR3 spans 20 residues. The V end lost 0 bases, the J end lost 2 bases, and 28 bases lay between the germline ends. CDR3 sequence (DNA): TGCAGCGTTGAAGAATATCGCGGGTTGGGGGGTAGCGGAAAACAAGAGACCCAGTACTTC. Its protein is CSVEEYRGLGGSGKQETQYF.

The chain links TRBV6-1 to TRBJ2-7; 10 bases line up with TRBD1. Germline CDR1 is MNHNS and CDR2 is SASEGT. V dropped 6 bases and J dropped 5; count of bases not matched to a gene: 16. The CDR3 totals 17 residues. CDR3 protein: CASRDRGRGGLSHEQYF. The CDR3 DNA reads TGTGCCAGCAGAGACAGGGGGCGTGGGGGTTTGTCTCACGAGCAGTACTTC.

In the case of this clonotype: One junction end does not reproduce the germline sequence, and a read error may be involved. The V call is TRBV7-2, the J call TRBJ2-7, with TRBD2 matching 8 bases. CDR1 and CDR2 from the germline V gene are SGHTA and FQGNSA. This CDR3 is 15 amino acids long. The CDR3 region has the DNA TGTGCCGGCAGCTTAAGTACTAGCGGAGTGTACGAGCAGTACTTC. Protein product: CAGSLSTSGVYEQYF.

In this sample, this clonotype turned up a few times. The V call is TRBV20-1, the J call TRBJ2-5; D ambiguous. The tail of the sequence fits TRBJ2-7 better, so the J call may be wrong. This CDR3 is built from 11 residues. Germline CDR1 and CDR2: DFQATT and SNEGSKA (reference sequence). Written as DNA, the CDR3 is TGCAGTGCTAGACTTATTGGCGAGCAGTACTTC. It translates to CSARLIGEQYF.

The chain joins TRBV20-1 to TRBJ2-3, with TRBD2 as a possible D gene (6 bases). Per germline, CDR1 DFQATT and CDR2 SNEGSKA (reference sequence). This CDR3 comprises 16 residues. V lost 6 bases, J lost 0 bases, and 19 bases lay in between. The CDR3 loop is CSATPPAGLSTDTQYF. CDR3 in DNA: TGCAGTGCGACCCCCCCCGCGGGGTTAAGCACAGATACGCAGTATTTT.